These 21 T cell receptor beta chains were sequenced from one sample in a study of T cell responses to AZD1222 COVID-19 vaccine. Some clones are missing from TCRdb's copy, which holds only in-frame ones; the method was immunoSEQ multiplex PCR. This sample has approximately 120,000 clones; roughly 90% occur once, and the top ten carry about a sixth. The specimen was peripheral blood, collected on day 0 of AZD1222 vaccination. These receptors were collected from an adult in good health.

The V call is TRBV9, the J call TRBJ2-1; tentatively, D is TRBD2 (6 bases). The V end was cut by 1 base, the J end by 10 bases, with 9 bases between. CDR1 is SGDLS and CDR2 is YYNGEE in the germline V gene. This CDR3 contains 12 residues. The CDR3 here is CASSVPRGEQFF. For the CDR3, the DNA is TGTGCCAGCAGCGTACCACGGGGGGAGCAGTTCTTC.

The J gene is TRBJ1-4, the V gene TRBV7-9; D is uncertain. Trimming pared 5 bases from V and 8 bases from J, leaving 15 bases between. CDR1 is SEHNR and CDR2 is FQNEAQ in the germline V gene (reference sequence). The CDR3 has 14 residues. The CDR3 loop is CASSQTSNWEKLFF. The CDR3 nucleotides read TGTGCCAGCAGCCAGACATCTAATTGGGAAAAACTGTTTTTT.

In DNA, the CDR3 is TGTGCCACCAGCCCCTATCGGCGGGAGCACTACGAGCAGTACGTC. Protein: CATSPYRREHYEQYV. This rearrangement joins TRBV15 to TRBJ2-7, with 7 nucleotides matching TRBD2. CDR3 length equals 15 residues. CDR1 is LNHNV, CDR2 YYDKDF, per germline (reference sequence). V was clipped by 5 bases and J by 3 bases; unmatched bases: 10.

The chain uses TRBV14 and TRBJ2-7; D not resolved. CDR1 SGHDN and CDR2 FVKESK come from the germline V gene. This CDR3 spans 11 amino acids. V was cut by 1 base and J by 6 bases, with 4 bases left in between. The CDR3 here is CASSQAREQYF. For the CDR3, the DNA is TGTGCCAGCAGCCAAGCGCGCGAGCAGTACTTC.

In DNA, the CDR3 is TGTGCCAGCAGCACAACAGGGTACTCTGGAAACACCATATATTTT. Amino acids: CASSTTGYSGNTIYF. The V call is TRBV5-4, the J call TRBJ1-3; D might be TRBD1 (6 bases). V was trimmed by 4 bases and J by 0 bases, leaving 11 bases between them. This CDR3 is 15 amino acids long. The germline CDR1 and CDR2 sequences are SGHNT and YYREEE (reference sequence).

This sequence joins TRBV30 and TRBJ2-7; either TRBD1 or TRBD2 may fit D (5 bases each). Between the trimmed V and J ends, which lost 4 bases and 9 bases, there was a span of 22 bases. From germline, CDR1 is GTSNPN and CDR2 SVGIG (reference sequence). This CDR3 has 14 amino acids. The chain's CDR3 is CAWKIGRESNRQYF. CDR3 sequence (DNA): TGTGCCTGGAAGATTGGCAGGGAGTCAAACCGGCAGTACTTC.

J is TRBJ1-2 and V is TRBV6-4; D unclear. CDR1 and CDR2 (germline): MRHNA, SNTAGT. The V and J ends lost 6 bases and 2 bases respectively, with 4 bases between them. The CDR3 consists of 11 residues. CDR3 DNA sequence: TGTGCCAGCAGGGGGAACTATGGCTACACCTTC. The encoded protein is CASRGNYGYTF.

The chain is built from TRBV4-1 and TRBJ1-3; the D gene is possibly TRBD1 (6 bases). Germline assignment: CDR1 MGHRA and CDR2 YSYEKL. This CDR3 is built from 15 residues. V shed 4 bases and J shed 0 bases, with 10 bases lying between them. In nucleotides, the CDR3 is TGCGCCAGCAGCCTACAGGGAGTCTCTGGAAACACCATATATTTT. Its protein product is CASSLQGVSGNTIYF.

The chain employs TRBV27 and TRBJ1-2; no firm D call. The V end was cut by 2 bases, the J end by 5 bases, with 9 bases between. The germline gives CDR1 MNHEY, CDR2 SMNVEV (reference sequence). The CDR3 totals 13 residues. In nucleotides, the CDR3 is TGTGCCAGCAGTTTAGTGGGTGGTTATGGCTACACCTTC. It translates to CASSLVGGYGYTF.

V usage is TRBV4-1 and J usage is TRBJ1-2; 7 bases are shared with TRBD1. Germline V gene lookup returns CDR1 MGHRA and CDR2 YSYEKL. With V trimmed by 0 bases and J by 7 bases, 8 bases remained unmatched. This CDR3 region has 15 residues. DNA for the CDR3: TGCGCCAGCAGCCAAGATCCCAGGGGGGTAGGTGGCTACACCTTC. It codes for CASSQDPRGVGGYTF.

The chain recombines TRBV4-3 with TRBJ1-4; no firm D call. Germline loops: CDR1 LGHNA, CDR2 YSLEER. There are 16 residues in the CDR3. Trimming stripped 0 bases from V and 7 bases from J, with 15 bases between. Here the CDR3 DNA reads TGCGCCAGCAGCCAAGATCTCTGGGGTGTAGGTGAAAAACTGTTTTTT. Its translation is CASSQDLWGVGEKLFF.

The J gene is TRBJ2-2, the V gene TRBV19; D is unresolved. V dropped 8 bases and J dropped 7 bases, with 11 bases sitting between them. The length of the CDR3 is 12 residues. Germline V lookup: CDR1 LNHDA, CDR2 SQIVND (reference sequence). The CDR3 nucleotides are TGTGCCAGTTCGTTCCGCAACGGGGAGCTGTTTTTT. This encodes CASSFRNGELFF.

The chain links TRBV27 to TRBJ2-1; TRBD2 matches 7 bases. CDR3 length: 16 residues. V lost 5 bases, J lost 0 bases, and 7 bases stayed unmatched. Germline loops: CDR1 MNHEY, CDR2 SMNVEV (reference sequence). The CDR3 reads CASSLNAGDSYNEQFF. In nucleotides, the CDR3 is TGTGCCAGCAGTCTTAACGCGGGAGACTCCTACAATGAGCAGTTCTTC.

The chain is built from TRBV6-2 or TRBV6-3 and TRBJ2-6, with no clear D. V was cut by 1 base and J by 0 bases, with 16 bases left in between. Per germline, CDR1 MNHEY and CDR2 SVGEGT. The CDR3 loop spans 19 amino acids. In DNA, the CDR3 is TGTGCCAGCAGTTACTGGACCCAGTGGGGTTACTCTGGGGCCAACGTCCTGACTTTC. Protein: CASSYWTQWGYSGANVLTF.

V and J are TRBV15 and TRBJ1-5; D unresolved. The CDR3 runs to 16 residues. V shed 4 bases and J shed 2 bases, with 15 bases lying between them. Germline V gene data show CDR1 as LNHNV and CDR2 as YYDKDF (reference sequence). The CDR3 bases are TGTGCCACCAGCAACGGGCGTCCTGGGGGCAATCAGCCCCAGCATTTT. Translating gives CATSNGRPGGNQPQHF.

V usage is TRBV7-9 and J usage is TRBJ2-5; TRBD1 or TRBD2 may be the D gene (5 bases each). V was trimmed by 2 bases and J by 5 bases, leaving 9 bases between them. Per the germline V gene, CDR1 is SEHNR and CDR2 is FQNEAQ (reference sequence). The CDR3 covers 13 residues. For the CDR3, the DNA is TGTGCCAGCAGCTTATCCGGGACGGAGACCCAGTACTTC. Amino acids: CASSLSGTETQYF.

The DNA of the CDR3 is TGTGCCAGCTCACCTTCAGGGGGCGGTGTGAACACTGAAGCTTTCTTT. This gives the protein CASSPSGGGVNTEAFF. The chain joins TRBV18 to TRBJ1-1, with 8 bases identical to TRBD1. Per the germline V gene, CDR1 is KGHSH and CDR2 is LQKENI. The length of the CDR3 is 16 residues. The junction had 6 bases not matched to a gene; V was cut back by 3 bases and J by 0 bases.

V usage is TRBV11-3 and J usage is TRBJ2-1; D unresolved. The ends were cut back, 6 bases at V and 1 base at J, with 16 bases in the middle. Looked up from germline, CDR1 is SGHNT and CDR2 is YENEEA. The CDR3 runs to 16 residues. The CDR3 nucleotides read TGTGCCAGCAGTATCAGCGCGGTTACTTCCTACAATGAGCAGTTCTTC. This translates into CASSISAVTSYNEQFF.

The V and J genes are TRBV7-8 and TRBJ1-4; TRBD1 might be the D (6 bases). The CDR3 contains 13 residues. CDR1 and CDR2 (germline): SGHVS, FQNEAQ. Trimming removed 1 base at V and 10 bases at J, with 10 bases between. CDR3 nucleotides: TGTGCCAGCAGCTTAGGGGGGACAACAAAACTGTTTTTT. Its protein is CASSLGGTTKLFF.

This clone was seen just once. This chain uses TRBV5-1 with TRBJ1-3; D uncertain. The CDR3 has 15 amino acids. Germline assignment: CDR1 SGHRS and CDR2 YFSETQ. The V gene lost 0 bases and the J gene lost 2 bases, with 9 bases spanning the gap. The CDR3 reads CASSLGGFPGNTIYF. The DNA of the CDR3 is TGCGCCAGCAGCTTGGGGGGTTTCCCTGGAAACACCATATATTTT.

There are a few counts of this clone. This rearrangement joins TRBV2 to TRBJ2-7; TRBD1 matches at 8 bases. This CDR3 has 14 residues. Germline V gives CDR1 SNHLY, CDR2 FYNNEI. J gave up 4 bases and V 2 bases, and 4 bases lay outside the gene matches. CDR3 bases: TGTGCCAGCAGTGAATTGGACAGGGAATACGAGCAGTACGTC. It codes for CASSELDREYEQYV.